Below are 18 T cell receptor beta chains sequenced from a single sample in a study of OX40 agonist ivuxolimab in advanced cancers. Generated by immunoSEQ multiplex PCR, the TCRdb table keeps only in-frame clones and is missing some. Among about 79,000 clones listed, roughly 88% were seen once. The sequenced sample was CD4+ or CD8+ T cells sorted from blood, obtained in a trial of the OX40 agonist ivuxolimab. The source of these receptors is an adult with an advanced solid tumor such as melanoma, head and neck, liver or kidney cancer.

The V gene is TRBV6-1, the J gene TRBJ2-7; 9 bases map to TRBD1. This CDR3 has 15 amino acids. V gave up 2 bases and J gave up 1 base; unmatched junction bases: 3. From germline, CDR1 is MNHNS and CDR2 SASEGT. In DNA form, the CDR3 reads TGTGCCAGCAGTGAAATTGGGACAGGGTCCTACGAGCAGTACGTC. This sequence encodes CASSEIGTGSYEQYV.

The chain combines TRBV14 with TRBJ1-4; D is ambiguous. The CDR3 runs to 13 residues. The V end lost 4 bases, the J end lost 7 bases, and 10 bases lay between the germline ends. From germline, CDR1 is SGHDN and CDR2 FVKESK. The CDR3 here is CASSPRDFEKLFF. In DNA, the CDR3 is TGTGCCAGCAGCCCTCGGGATTTTGAAAAACTGTTTTTT.

The genes are TRBV30 and TRBJ1-5; 10 nucleotides align to TRBD1. The trim removed 2 bases at V and 5 bases at J, leaving 9 bases unmatched. The V gene's germline CDR1 is GTSNPN and CDR2 SVGIG (reference sequence). The CDR3 totals 16 residues. CDR3 DNA sequence: TGTGCCTGGAGTCTTCCCGGGACAGGGGCCCATCAGCCCCAGCATTTT. Protein: CAWSLPGTGAHQPQHF.

The J gene is TRBJ1-2, the V gene TRBV11-2; 10 bases match TRBD1. CDR1 SGHAT and CDR2 FQNNGV come from the germline V gene. The trim removed 5 bases at V and 2 bases at J, leaving 5 bases unmatched. The CDR3 extends over 15 amino acids. CDR3 DNA sequence: TGTGCCAGCAGCCTAAGACAGGGGGCGAACTATGGCTACACCTTC. Amino acids: CASSLRQGANYGYTF.

The sample holds one count of this clone. The gene calls are TRBV5-1 and TRBJ2-2; 12 positions agree with TRBD2. Germline CDR1 and CDR2: SGHRS and YFSETQ. The V and J ends lost 3 bases and 5 bases, in that order; junction bases with no gene match: 8. CDR3 length: 17 residues. In nucleotides, the CDR3 is TGCGCCAGCAGCTACTCTAGCGGGGGGGCCCCTACCGGGGAGCTGTTTTTT. The encoded protein is CASSYSSGGAPTGELFF.

J is TRBJ1-1 and V is TRBV6-5; D perhaps matches TRBD1 (5 bases). Germline lookup yields CDR1 MNHEY and CDR2 SVGAGI. Trimming pared 2 bases from V and 1 base from J, leaving 11 bases between. The CDR3 totals 15 residues. The CDR3 protein is CASSYRWGGNTEAFF. The CDR3 DNA is TGTGCCAGCAGTTACCGATGGGGGGGGAACACTGAAGCTTTCTTT.

V and J are TRBV19 and TRBJ1-1; TRBD1 matches at 8 bases. From germline, CDR1 is LNHDA and CDR2 SQIVND (reference sequence). V shed 2 bases and J 11 bases; nucleotides not matched to a gene: 10. The CDR3 length is 14 residues. CDR3 coding DNA: TGTGCCAGTAGTATAAGGTCGACAGGGGATTCGGCTTTCTTT. Its protein is CASSIRSTGDSAFF.

The chain employs TRBV18 and TRBJ2-2; D uncertain. The CDR3 extends over 16 amino acids. CDR1 is KGHSH, CDR2 LQKENI, per germline. V dropped 5 bases and J dropped 0 bases, with 13 bases sitting between them. CDR3 sequence: CASSLLGLSNTGELFF. The CDR3 region has the DNA TGTGCCAGCTCATTGTTAGGGCTATCGAACACCGGGGAGCTGTTTTTT.

The CDR3 nucleotides read TGTGCCAGCAGCCAAGTGGACAGGATGAACACTGAAGCTTTCTTT. Protein sequence: CASSQVDRMNTEAFF. The chain links TRBV14 to TRBJ1-1; 7 bases agree with TRBD1. CDR1 and CDR2 from the germline V gene are SGHDN and FVKESK. The CDR3 runs 15 residues. J was trimmed by 0 bases and V by 1 base; bases with no gene match: 2.

The chain links TRBV5-6 to TRBJ2-6; no reliable D call. Germline V gene lookup returns CDR1 SGHDT and CDR2 YYEEEE. The CDR3 runs to 13 residues. Trimming cost V 7 bases and J 1 base, with 6 bases left between them. The CDR3, as DNA: TGTGCCAGCTTAAAATCTGGGGCCAACGTCCTGACTTTC. This gives the protein CASLKSGANVLTF.

The chain combines TRBV30 with TRBJ2-7; 9 bases match TRBD2. The CDR3 consists of 13 residues. Trimming at V came to 3 bases and at J to 7 bases, leaving 7 bases not matched to a gene. Germline loops: CDR1 GTSNPN, CDR2 SVGIG (reference sequence). CDR3 region: CAWRVSGGGEQYF. The CDR3 DNA reads TGTGCCTGGAGGGTTAGCGGGGGTGGGGAGCAGTACTTC.

The chain uses TRBV18 and TRBJ2-2, with D maybe TRBD1 (6 bases). V shed 0 bases and J shed 1 base, with 9 bases lying between them. The CDR3 sequence is 16 residues long. From germline, CDR1 is KGHSH and CDR2 LQKENI. The CDR3 region has the DNA TGTGCCAGCTCACCACCCGGACAGCTGAACACCGGGGAGCTGTTTTTT. Translated: CASSPPGQLNTGELFF.

The chain recombines TRBV7-9 with TRBJ1-4; 8 nucleotides align to TRBD1. Trimming removed 5 bases from V and 8 bases from J; junction bases left unmatched: 7. Germline V gene lookup returns CDR1 SEHNR and CDR2 FQNEAQ (reference sequence). The CDR3 is 14 amino acids. The CDR3: CASSLGQGGEKLFF. The CDR3, as DNA: TGTGCCAGCAGCCTTGGACAGGGCGGGGAAAAACTGTTTTTT. The full variable domain, its missing parts supplied by reference TRBV7-9 and TRBJ1-4, is DTGVSQNPRHKITKRGQNVTFRCDPISEHNRLYWYRQTLGQGPEFLTYFQNEAQLEKSRLLSDRFSAERPKGSFSTLEIQRTEQGDSAMYLCASSLGQGGEKLFFGSGTQLSVL.

By share, this clone ranks as medium-sized. The chain couples TRBV28 to TRBJ1-5; no firm D call. Trimming shortened V by 7 bases and J by 2 bases, and 12 bases separated the two germline ends. Germline V gene sequence: CDR1 MDHEN, CDR2 SYDVKM. The CDR3 runs 14 residues. The chain's CDR3 is CASTLGGGNQPQHF. The CDR3 bases are TGTGCCAGCACCCTGGGAGGCGGCAATCAGCCCCAGCATTTT.

This clone occurred once. J is TRBJ1-1 and V is TRBV9, with D maybe TRBD1 (6 bases). The CDR3 is 15 amino acids. Deletions cut 4 bases from V and 0 bases from J, with 13 bases between. CDR1 SGDLS and CDR2 YYNGEE come from the germline V gene. The CDR3 DNA reads TGTGCCAGCAGCCCCTCGAACAGGGTGAACACTGAAGCTTTCTTT. Translating gives CASSPSNRVNTEAFF.

The V gene is TRBV20-1, the J gene TRBJ1-1, with D uncertain. The germline V gene has CDR1 DFQATT and CDR2 SNEGSKA (reference sequence). The ends were cut back, 4 bases at V and 6 bases at J, with 9 bases in the middle. The CDR3 totals 11 residues. Here the CDR3 reads CSATGAAEAFF. DNA for the CDR3: TGCAGTGCTACAGGAGCCGCTGAAGCTTTCTTT.

This clone was detected only a few times. The CDR3 sequence is CASSGGHLNTEAFF. CDR3 nucleotides: TGTGCCAGCAGTGGGGGACACTTGAACACTGAAGCTTTCTTT. The chain is built from TRBV6-7 and TRBJ1-1; D possibly corresponds to TRBD1 (6 bases). TRBV6-7 falls under the ORF class, with uncertain function. There are 14 residues in the CDR3. Deletions cut 5 bases from V and 0 bases from J, with 10 bases between.

The sample holds a few counts of this clone. The CDR3 loop reads CASSPRREAINTEAFF. In nucleotides, the CDR3 is TGTGCCAGCTCACCCAGAAGGGAAGCCATTAACACTGAAGCTTTCTTT. The V gene is TRBV18, the J gene TRBJ1-1; D is ambiguous. The CDR3 runs 16 residues. Germline CDR1 KGHSH, CDR2 LQKENI. Trimming cost V 3 bases and J 2 bases, with 16 bases left between them.